What follows are 5 T cell receptor beta chains derived from one specimen sequenced in a study of cytomegalovirus exposure and HLA in healthy donors. Researchers ran the PCR with 60 Vbeta and 13 Jbeta primers. Assay: immunoSEQ multiplex PCR; the TCRdb copy retains only in-frame clones and omits some. Of about 180,000 clones in the sample, under 80% were seen once. The sequenced sample was PBMCs. These receptors originate from a woman aged 25 to 39 in good health and CMV-seropositive.

This clone was picked up a small number of times. The chain uses TRBV4-2 and TRBJ1-2; possibly TRBD1 for D (6 bases). The length of the CDR3 is 15 residues. Germline lookup yields CDR1 LGHNA and CDR2 YNFKEQ. Deletions cut 1 base from V and 4 bases from J, with 13 bases between. CDR3 region: CASSQGTEVTYGYTF. CDR3 bases: TGTGCCAGCAGCCAAGGGACAGAAGTCACCTATGGCTACACCTTC.

The V gene is TRBV4-2, the J gene TRBJ2-7; 10 bases are a match to TRBD1. Germline loops: CDR1 LGHNA, CDR2 YNFKEQ. The junction had 7 bases not matched to a gene; V was cut back by 4 bases and J by 7 bases. CDR3 length equals 14 residues. The CDR3 here is CASSLGQGRGEQYF. CDR3 DNA sequence: TGTGCCAGCAGCCTGGGACAGGGGCGAGGTGAGCAGTACTTC.

This chain connects TRBV11-3 to TRBJ2-5; D might be TRBD2 (5 bases). The germline gives CDR1 SGHNT, CDR2 YENEEA. CDR3 length equals 16 residues. Trimming shortened V by 2 bases and J by 4 bases, and 17 bases separated the two germline ends. Written as DNA, the CDR3 is TGTGCCAGCAGCTTAAGTCGGGAACCCGGAGGAGAGACCCAGTACTTC. This encodes CASSLSREPGGETQYF.

In its sample, this clone was seen a few times. The chain has TRBV6-6 and TRBJ1-5, with D possibly being TRBD1 (5 bases). The CDR3 is 15 residues long. Trimming took off 6 bases at V and 3 bases at J, with 15 bases between the two ends. Germline lookup yields CDR1 MNHNY and CDR2 SVGAGI (reference sequence). CDR3 coding DNA: TGTGCCAGCAGCGGAGGAGGGGACGTCAATCAGCCCCAGCATTTT. Its translation: CASSGGGDVNQPQHF.

This chain uses TRBV30 with TRBJ2-1; D unresolved. The germline gives CDR1 GTSNPN, CDR2 SVGIG (reference sequence). The CDR3 spans 12 residues. Trimming stripped 3 bases from V and 4 bases from J, with 7 bases between. Here the CDR3 reads CAWSGSYNEQFF. The CDR3 nucleotides read TGTGCCTGGAGCGGGTCTTACAATGAGCAGTTCTTC.